This TCR beta chain derives from a study of resident and recirculating memory T cells in vitiligo. Overall study results and limits: Non-conserved TCRs across sites and patients suggested distinct clones per lesion.

Regarding this clone: What it recognizes is unknown.

Patients had to be free of confetti depigmentation, indicating active vitiligo. Here immunoSEQ multiplex PCR was the method, and the copy in TCRdb shows in-frame clones only, minus some. The sample comprises tens of thousands of clones, roughly nine tenths of which are singletons, and 4.9% rests with the top ten. The CDR3 has 15 amino acids. The germline V gene has CDR1 SGHRS and CDR2 YFSETQ. Trimming removed 0 bases from V and 5 bases from J; junction bases left unmatched: 6. The sequencing sample was made of blood. The chain recombines TRBV5-1 with TRBJ2-7; TRBD1 matches at 9 bases. The TCR comes from a male donor with vitiligo. CDR3 region: CASSLGGQGYDEQYF. CDR3 DNA sequence: TGCGCCAGCAGCTTGGGCGGACAGGGGTACGACGAGCAGTACTTC.